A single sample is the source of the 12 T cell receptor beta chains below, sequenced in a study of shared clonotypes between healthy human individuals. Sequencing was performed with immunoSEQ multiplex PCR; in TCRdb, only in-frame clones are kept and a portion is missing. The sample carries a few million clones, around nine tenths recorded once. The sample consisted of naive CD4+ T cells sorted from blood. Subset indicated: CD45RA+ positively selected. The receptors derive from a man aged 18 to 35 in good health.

CDR3 bases: TGCGCCAGCAGCCAAGAGTTGTCCCACGAGCAGTACTTC. Amino acid sequence: CASSQELSHEQYF. The chain has TRBV4-3 and TRBJ2-7; no clear D gene. The CDR3 runs to 13 residues. Trimming shortened V by 0 bases and J by 5 bases, and 8 bases separated the two germline ends. Germline CDR1 is LGHNA and CDR2 is YSLEER.

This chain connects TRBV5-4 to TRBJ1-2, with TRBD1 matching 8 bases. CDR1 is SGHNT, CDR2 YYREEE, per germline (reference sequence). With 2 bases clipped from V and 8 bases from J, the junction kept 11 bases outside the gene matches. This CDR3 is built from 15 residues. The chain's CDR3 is CASSFDRGINKGYTF. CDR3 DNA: TGTGCCAGCAGCTTCGACAGGGGAATTAACAAGGGCTACACCTTC.

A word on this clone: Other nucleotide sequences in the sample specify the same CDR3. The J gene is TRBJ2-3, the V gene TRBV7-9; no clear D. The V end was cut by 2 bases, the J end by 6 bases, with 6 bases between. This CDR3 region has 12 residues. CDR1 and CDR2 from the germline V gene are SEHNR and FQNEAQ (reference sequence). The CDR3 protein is CASSLSSDTQYF. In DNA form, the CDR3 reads TGTGCCAGCAGCTTATCGTCTGATACGCAGTATTTT. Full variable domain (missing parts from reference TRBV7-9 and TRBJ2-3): DTGVSQNPRHKITKRGQNVTFRCDPISEHNRLYWYRQTLGQGPEFLTYFQNEAQLEKSRLLSDRFSAERPKGSFSTLEIQRTEQGDSAMYLCASSLSSDTQYFGPGTRLTVL.

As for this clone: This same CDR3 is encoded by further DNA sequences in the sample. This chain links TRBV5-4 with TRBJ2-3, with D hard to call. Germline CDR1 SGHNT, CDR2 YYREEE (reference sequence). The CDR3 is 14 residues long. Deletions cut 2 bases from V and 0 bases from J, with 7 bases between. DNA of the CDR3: TGTGCCAGCAGCTTAGGAGCTAGCACAGATACGCAGTATTTT. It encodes CASSLGASTDTQYF.

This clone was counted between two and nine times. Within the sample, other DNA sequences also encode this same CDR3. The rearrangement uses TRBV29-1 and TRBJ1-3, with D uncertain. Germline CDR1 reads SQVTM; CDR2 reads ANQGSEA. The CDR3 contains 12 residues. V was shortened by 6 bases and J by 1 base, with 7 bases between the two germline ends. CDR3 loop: CSVLGSGNTIYF. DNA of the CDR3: TGCAGCGTCCTCGGTTCTGGAAACACCATATATTTT.

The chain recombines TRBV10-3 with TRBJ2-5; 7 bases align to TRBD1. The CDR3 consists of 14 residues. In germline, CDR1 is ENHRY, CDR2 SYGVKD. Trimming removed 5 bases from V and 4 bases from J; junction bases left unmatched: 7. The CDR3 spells CAISSTGMGETQYF. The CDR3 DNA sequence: TGTGCCATCAGTTCGACAGGGATGGGAGAGACCCAGTACTTC.

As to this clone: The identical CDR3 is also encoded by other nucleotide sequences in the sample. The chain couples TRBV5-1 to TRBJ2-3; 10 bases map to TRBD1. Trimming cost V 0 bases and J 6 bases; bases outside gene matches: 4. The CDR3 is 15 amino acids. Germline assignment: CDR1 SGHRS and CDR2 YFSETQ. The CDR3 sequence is CASSLGQGAVDTQYF. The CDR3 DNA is TGCGCCAGCAGCTTGGGACAGGGGGCGGTTGATACGCAGTATTTT.

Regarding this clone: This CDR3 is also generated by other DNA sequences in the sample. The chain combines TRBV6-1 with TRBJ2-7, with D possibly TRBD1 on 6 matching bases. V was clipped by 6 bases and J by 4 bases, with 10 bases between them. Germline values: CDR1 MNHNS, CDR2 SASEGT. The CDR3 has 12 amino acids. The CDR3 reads CASSEQGYEQYF. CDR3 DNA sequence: TGTGCCAGCAGCGAACAGGGATACGAGCAGTACTTC.

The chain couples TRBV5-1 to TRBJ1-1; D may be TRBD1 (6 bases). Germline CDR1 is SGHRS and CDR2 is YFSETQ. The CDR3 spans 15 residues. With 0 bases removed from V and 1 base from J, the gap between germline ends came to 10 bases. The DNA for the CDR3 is TGCGCCAGCAGCTTGGCCGTACAGGGGAACACTGAAGCTTTCTTT. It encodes CASSLAVQGNTEAFF.

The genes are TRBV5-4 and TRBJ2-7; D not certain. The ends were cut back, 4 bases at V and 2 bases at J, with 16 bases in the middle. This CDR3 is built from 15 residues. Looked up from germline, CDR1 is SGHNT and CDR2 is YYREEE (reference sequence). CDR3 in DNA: TGTGCCAGCAGCGAAGGTAGTTGGGGAACCTACGAGCAGTACTTC. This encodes CASSEGSWGTYEQYF.

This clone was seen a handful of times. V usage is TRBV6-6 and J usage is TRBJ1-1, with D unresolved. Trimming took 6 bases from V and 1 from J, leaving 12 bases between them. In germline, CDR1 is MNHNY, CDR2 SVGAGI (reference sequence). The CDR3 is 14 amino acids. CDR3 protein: CASSPWAANTEAFF. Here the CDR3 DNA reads TGTGCCAGCAGCCCCTGGGCAGCGAACACTGAAGCTTTCTTT.

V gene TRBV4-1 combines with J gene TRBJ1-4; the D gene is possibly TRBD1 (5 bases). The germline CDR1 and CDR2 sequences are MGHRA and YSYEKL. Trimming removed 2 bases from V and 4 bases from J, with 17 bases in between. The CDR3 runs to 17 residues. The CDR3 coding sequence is TGCGCCAGCAGCCAATCAGGGTCCCGGTATGTTAATGAAAAACTGTTTTTT. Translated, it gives CASSQSGSRYVNEKLFF.